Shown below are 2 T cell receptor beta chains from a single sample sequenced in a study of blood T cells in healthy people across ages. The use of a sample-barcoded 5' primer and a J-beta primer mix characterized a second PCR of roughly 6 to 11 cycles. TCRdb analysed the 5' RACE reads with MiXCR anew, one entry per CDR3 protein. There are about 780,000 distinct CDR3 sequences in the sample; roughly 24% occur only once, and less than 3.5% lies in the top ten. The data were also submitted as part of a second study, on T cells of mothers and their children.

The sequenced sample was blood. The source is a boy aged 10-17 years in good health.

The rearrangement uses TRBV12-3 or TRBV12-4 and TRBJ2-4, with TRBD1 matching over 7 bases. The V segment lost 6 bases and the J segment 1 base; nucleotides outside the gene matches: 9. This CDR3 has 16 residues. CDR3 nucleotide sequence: TGTGCCAGCAGCCTAACAGGGGCCTTCGCCAAAAACATTCAGTACTTC. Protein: CASSLTGAFAKNIQYF.

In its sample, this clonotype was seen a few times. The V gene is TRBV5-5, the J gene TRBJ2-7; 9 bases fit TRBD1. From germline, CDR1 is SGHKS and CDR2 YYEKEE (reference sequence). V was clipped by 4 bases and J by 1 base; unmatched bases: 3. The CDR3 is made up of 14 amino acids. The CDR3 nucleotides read TGTGCCAGCAGCGGCGGGACAGGGTCCTACGAGCAGTACTTC. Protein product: CASSGGTGSYEQYF. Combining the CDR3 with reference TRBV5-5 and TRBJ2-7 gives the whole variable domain DAGVTQSPTHLIKTRGQQVTLRCSPISGHKSVSWYQQVLGQGPQFIFQYYEKEERGRGNFPDRFSARQFPNYSSELNVNALLLGDSALYLCASSGGTGSYEQYFGPGTRLTVT.